The 6 T cell receptor beta chains below come from one sample, sequenced in a study of CD8+CD57+ T cells in acquired aplastic anemia. Genomic DNA served as template for TCR beta VDJ and CDR3 profiling. TCRdb called the reads again in MiXCR, with one record for every CDR3 protein. The sample lists roughly 58,000 distinct CDR3 sequences; under 55% were seen once. Material for sequencing was sorted CD4+, CD8+, or CD8+CD57+ T cells (not recorded which) from PBMCs. These receptors originate from a human donor in good health, serving as a control.

The chain recombines TRBV10-3 with TRBJ1-3; tentative D call: TRBD1 (5 bases). The V end lost 4 bases, the J end lost 3 bases, and 10 bases lay between the germline ends. CDR1 ENHRY and CDR2 SYGVKD come from the germline V gene. This CDR3 contains 14 residues. The CDR3 loop is CAISGGGSGNTIYF. The CDR3 coding sequence is TGTGCCATCAGTGGTGGGGGAAGTGGAAACACCATATATTTT.

Sample share makes this clonotype medium-sized (0.01 to 0.1%). V usage is TRBV24-1 and J usage is TRBJ2-1; tentative D call: TRBD1 (5 bases). The germline CDR1 and CDR2 sequences are KGHDR and SFDVKD. This CDR3 comprises 13 residues. V lost 4 bases and J 8 bases, leaving 11 bases between the germline ends. CDR3 sequence (DNA): TGTGCCACCAGTGAATCAGGGTTACATGAGCAGTTCTTC. Its translation: CATSESGLHEQFF.

The J gene is TRBJ1-1, the V gene TRBV29-1; 8 bases align to TRBD1. After removal of 7 bases from V and 1 base from J, the junction contained 8 bases not matched to a gene. Per the germline V gene, CDR1 is SQVTM and CDR2 is ANQGSEA. The CDR3 length is 14 residues. The CDR3 loop is CSAYRTGRNTEAFF. CDR3 sequence (DNA): TGCAGCGCCTACAGGACAGGGAGGAACACTGAAGCTTTCTTT.

The CDR3 DNA is TGTGCCAGTAGTTTTGGGGGCATCTACAATGAGCAGTTCTTC. Its translation is CASSFGGIYNEQFF. This chain uses TRBV19 with TRBJ2-1; tentative D call: TRBD1 (6 bases). V was cut by 5 bases and J by 3 bases, with 11 bases left in between. Germline assignment: CDR1 LNHDA and CDR2 SQIVND (reference sequence). The length of the CDR3 is 14 residues. Full variable domain (outside the CDR3, taken from reference TRBV19 and TRBJ2-1): DGGITQSPKYLFRKEGQNVTLSCEQNLNHDAMYWYRQDPGQGLRLIYYSQIVNDFQKGDIAEGYSVSREKKESFPLTVTSAQKNPTAFYLCASSFGGIYNEQFFGPGTRLTVL.

This chain uses TRBV19 with TRBJ2-2; 12 nucleotides line up with TRBD2. J gave up 5 bases and V 5 bases, and 6 bases lay outside the gene matches. In germline, CDR1 is LNHDA, CDR2 SQIVND (reference sequence). CDR3 length equals 16 residues. The CDR3 loop reads CASSYLGLAGTGELFF. The DNA of the CDR3 is TGTGCCAGTAGTTACCTTGGACTAGCGGGGACCGGGGAGCTGTTTTTT.

Turning to this clonotype: This may be a read error, as it is one base from a much larger clone. The chain recombines TRBV6-5 with TRBJ2-4, with 7 bases identical to TRBD2. CDR1 and CDR2 from the germline V gene are MNHEY and SVGAGI. This CDR3 contains 15 residues. CDR3 bases: TGTGCCAGCAGTTGGGGGGGGGTAGCCAAAGACATTCAGTACTTC. It codes for CASSWGGVAKDIQYF.